The clone carrying this TCR beta chain was recorded once. The target antigen is unknown. Produced via immunoSEQ multiplex PCR; TCRdb's table is partial and in-frame only. The sample has about 100,000 clones; approximately 88% are singletons. Collection occurred without any documented infections or immune events in donors. The entry originates in a study of identifying expanded T cells in peripheral blood. Findings and caveats of the study: Two-week clone count variance significantly increased as total template count grew. Technical replicates showed about 1.1 changed clones; two weeks about 16.4; four weeks 19.

What was sequenced was blood. The receptor was isolated from a person aged 18-70 years in good health.

CDR3 in amino acids: CASSVGAFQETQYF. In nucleotides, the CDR3 is TGTGCCAGCAGCGTAGGAGCATTCCAAGAGACCCAGTACTTC. The chain carries TRBV9 and TRBJ2-5; D call uncertain. The germline V gene encodes CDR1 SGDLS and CDR2 YYNGEE. The CDR3 covers 14 residues. Trimming took off 0 bases at V and 1 base at J, with 7 bases between the two ends.